This T cell receptor (beta chain) was captured in a study of blood T cell repertoires in COVID-19. Study-level background: Acute and convalescent COVID-19 specimens originated in the United States, Italy and Spain.

CDR1 is SGDLS and CDR2 is YYNGEE in the germline V gene. V lost 2 bases, J lost 0 bases, and 9 bases lay in between. The CDR3 is made up of 16 amino acids. Profiled with immunoSEQ multiplex PCR; TCRdb holds only in-frame clones, not every one. The sample carries 35,000 to 50,000 clones, approximately 90% recorded once. Input material: peripheral blood. The chain joins TRBV9 to TRBJ1-6; D is unresolved. This TCR came from a human donor in a cohort sampled during active COVID-19. The CDR3 is CASSVTHSSYNSPLHF. CDR3 DNA sequence: TGTGCCAGCAGCGTTACTCATAGCTCCTATAATTCACCCCTCCACTTT.